This section outlines one TCR beta chain sequence together with its context. Its specificity is not known. The PCR was carried out with 60 Vbeta primers and 13 Jbeta primers. The protocol was immunoSEQ multiplex PCR, while the TCRdb copy is restricted to in-frame clones and leaves out a portion. The table includes about 140,000 clones, approximately 80% detected once. This sample is part of a study of cytomegalovirus exposure and HLA in healthy donors. General study findings and limits: Later genetic work tied a missense DCLRE1C variant to beta-chain V and J trimming. A prior analysis recorded that most TCR beta V segments were productive about 90% or about 30% of the time. What a later analysis reportedly showed was that an Asian-associated ancestry cluster had fewer N-insertions than the approximately 700-donor mean.

This clonotype was obtained from a woman in her 40s in good health and CMV-seronegative. The sequencing input was PBMCs.

The CDR3 nucleotides are TGTGCCAGCAGTGAGACAGGCGGTTGGGCTTTCTTT. Translation: CASSETGGWAFF. The J gene is TRBJ1-1, the V gene TRBV25-1, with D perhaps matching TRBD1 (6 bases). CDR1 is MGHDK, CDR2 SYGVNS, per germline. V was clipped by 3 bases and J by 11 bases, with 13 bases between them. The CDR3 length is 12 residues.